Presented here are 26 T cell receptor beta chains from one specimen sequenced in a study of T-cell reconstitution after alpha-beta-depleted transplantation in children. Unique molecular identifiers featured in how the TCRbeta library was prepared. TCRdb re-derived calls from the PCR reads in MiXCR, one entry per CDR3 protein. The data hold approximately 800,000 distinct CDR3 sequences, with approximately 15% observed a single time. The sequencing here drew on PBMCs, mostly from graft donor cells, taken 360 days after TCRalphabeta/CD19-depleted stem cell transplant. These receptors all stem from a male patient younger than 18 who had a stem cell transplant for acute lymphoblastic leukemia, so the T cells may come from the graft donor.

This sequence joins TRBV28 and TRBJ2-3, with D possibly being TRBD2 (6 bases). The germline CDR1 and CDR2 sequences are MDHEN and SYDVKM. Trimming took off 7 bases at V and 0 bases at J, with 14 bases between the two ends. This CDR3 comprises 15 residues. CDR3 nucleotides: TGTGCCAGCATGGGTAGCGGAGCTAGCACAGATACGCAGTATTTT. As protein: CASMGSGASTDTQYF. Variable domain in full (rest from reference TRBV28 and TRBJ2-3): DVKVTQSSRYLVKRTGEKVFLECVQDMDHENMFWYRQDPGLGLRLIYFSYDVKMKEKGDIPEGYSVSREKKERFSLILESASTNQTSMYLCASMGSGASTDTQYFGPGTRLTVL.

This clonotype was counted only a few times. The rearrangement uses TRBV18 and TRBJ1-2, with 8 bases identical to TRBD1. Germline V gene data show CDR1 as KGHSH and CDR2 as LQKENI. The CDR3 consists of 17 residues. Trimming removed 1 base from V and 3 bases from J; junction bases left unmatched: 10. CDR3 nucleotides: TGTGCCAGCTCACCACAGCAGGGGGCATTGGGAGACTATGGCTACACCTTC. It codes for CASSPQQGALGDYGYTF. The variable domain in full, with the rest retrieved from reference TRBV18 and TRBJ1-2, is NAGVMQNPRHLVRRRGQEARLRCSPMKGHSHVYWYRQLPEEGLKFMVYLQKENIIDESGMPKERFSAEFPKEGPSILRIQQVVRGDSAAYFCASSPQQGALGDYGYTFGSGTRLTVV.

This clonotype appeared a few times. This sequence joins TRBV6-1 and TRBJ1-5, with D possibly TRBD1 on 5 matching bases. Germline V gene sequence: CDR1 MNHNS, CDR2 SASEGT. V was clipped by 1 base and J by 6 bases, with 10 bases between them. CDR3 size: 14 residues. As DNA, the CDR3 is TGTGCCAGCAGTGAAGTAGGGGAAAGTCAGCCCCAGCATTTT. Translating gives CASSEVGESQPQHF.

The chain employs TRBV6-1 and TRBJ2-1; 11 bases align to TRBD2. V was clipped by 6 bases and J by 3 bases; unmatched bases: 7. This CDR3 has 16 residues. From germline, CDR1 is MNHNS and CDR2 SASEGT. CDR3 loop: CASRNSGRGGYNEQFF. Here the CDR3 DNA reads TGTGCCAGCAGGAATAGCGGGAGGGGGGGCTACAATGAGCAGTTCTTC.

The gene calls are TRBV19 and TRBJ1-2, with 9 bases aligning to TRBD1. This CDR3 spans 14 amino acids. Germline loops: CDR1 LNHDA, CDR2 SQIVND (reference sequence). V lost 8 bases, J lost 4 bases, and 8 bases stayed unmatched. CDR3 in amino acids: CASSRDRDLYGYTF. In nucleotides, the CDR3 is TGTGCCAGTTCTCGGGACAGGGACCTCTATGGCTACACCTTC.

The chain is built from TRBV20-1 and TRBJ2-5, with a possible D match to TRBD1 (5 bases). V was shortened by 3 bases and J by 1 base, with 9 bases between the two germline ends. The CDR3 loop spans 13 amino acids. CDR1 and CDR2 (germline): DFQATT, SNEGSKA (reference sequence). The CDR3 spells CSASAGPQETQYF. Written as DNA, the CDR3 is TGCAGTGCTAGCGCAGGGCCCCAAGAGACCCAGTACTTC.

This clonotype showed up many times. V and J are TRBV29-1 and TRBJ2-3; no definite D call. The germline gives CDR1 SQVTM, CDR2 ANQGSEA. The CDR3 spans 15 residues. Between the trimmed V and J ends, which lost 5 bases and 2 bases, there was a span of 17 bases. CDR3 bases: TGCAGCGTTTGTCGTTACTCCGACTTCACAGATACGCAGTATTTT. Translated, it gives CSVCRYSDFTDTQYF.

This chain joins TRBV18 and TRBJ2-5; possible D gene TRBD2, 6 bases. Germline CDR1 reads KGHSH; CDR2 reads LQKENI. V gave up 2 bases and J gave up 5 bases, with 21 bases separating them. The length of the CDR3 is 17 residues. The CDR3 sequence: CASSPGLAYARGETQYF. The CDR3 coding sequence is TGTGCCAGCTCACCAGGGCTAGCGTACGCCCGGGGGGAGACCCAGTACTTC.

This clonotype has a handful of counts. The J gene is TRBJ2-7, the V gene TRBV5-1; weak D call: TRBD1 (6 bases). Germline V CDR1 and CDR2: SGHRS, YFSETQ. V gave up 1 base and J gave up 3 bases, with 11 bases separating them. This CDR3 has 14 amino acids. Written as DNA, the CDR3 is TGCGCCAGCAGCTTGAGTTCAGGGGACTACGAGCAGTACTTC. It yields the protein CASSLSSGDYEQYF.

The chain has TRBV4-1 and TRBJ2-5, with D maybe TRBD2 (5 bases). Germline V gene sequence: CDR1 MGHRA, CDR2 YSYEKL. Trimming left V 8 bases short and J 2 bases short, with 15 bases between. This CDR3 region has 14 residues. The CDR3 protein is CASALRGNQETQYF. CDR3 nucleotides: TGCGCCAGCGCTCTACGGGGAAATCAAGAGACCCAGTACTTC.

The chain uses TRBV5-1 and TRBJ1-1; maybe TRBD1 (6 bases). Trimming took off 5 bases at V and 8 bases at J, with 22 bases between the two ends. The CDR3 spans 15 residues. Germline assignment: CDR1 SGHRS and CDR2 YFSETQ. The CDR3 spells CASRFGGPERFEAFF. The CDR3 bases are TGCGCCAGCAGGTTCGGGGGGCCTGAGAGGTTCGAAGCTTTCTTT.

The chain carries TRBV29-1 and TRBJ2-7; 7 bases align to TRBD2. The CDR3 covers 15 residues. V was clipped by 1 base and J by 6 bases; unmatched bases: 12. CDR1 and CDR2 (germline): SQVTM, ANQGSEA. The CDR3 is CSVEVGGTPGGEQYF. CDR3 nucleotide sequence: TGCAGCGTTGAAGTTGGTGGGACCCCGGGGGGCGAGCAGTACTTC.

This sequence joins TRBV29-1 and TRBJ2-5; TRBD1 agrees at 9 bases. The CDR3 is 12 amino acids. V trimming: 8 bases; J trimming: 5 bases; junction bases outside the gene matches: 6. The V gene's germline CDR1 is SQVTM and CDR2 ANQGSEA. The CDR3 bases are TGCAGCCACCGGGACAGGGATGAGACCCAGTACTTC. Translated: CSHRDRDETQYF.

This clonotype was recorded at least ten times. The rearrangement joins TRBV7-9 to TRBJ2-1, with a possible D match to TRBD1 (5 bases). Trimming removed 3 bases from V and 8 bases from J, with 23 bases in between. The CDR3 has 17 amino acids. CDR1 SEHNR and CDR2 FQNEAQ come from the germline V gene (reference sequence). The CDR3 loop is CASSFHATLRQSDEQFF. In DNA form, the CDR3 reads TGTGCCAGCAGCTTCCACGCGACGCTTAGACAGAGCGATGAGCAGTTCTTC.

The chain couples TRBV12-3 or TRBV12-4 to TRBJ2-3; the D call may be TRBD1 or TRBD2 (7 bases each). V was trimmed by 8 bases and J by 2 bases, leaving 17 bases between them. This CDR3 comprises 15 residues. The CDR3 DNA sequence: TGTGCCAGCGGACCGGGGGGACAGTCCACAGATACGCAGTATTTT. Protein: CASGPGGQSTDTQYF.

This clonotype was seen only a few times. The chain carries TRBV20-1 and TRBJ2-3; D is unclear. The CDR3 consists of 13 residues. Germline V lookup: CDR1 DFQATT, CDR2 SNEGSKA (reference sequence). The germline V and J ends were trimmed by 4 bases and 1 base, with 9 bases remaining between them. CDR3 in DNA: TGCAGTGCTAACCCCAGTGGCACAGATACGCAGTATTTT. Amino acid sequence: CSANPSGTDTQYF.

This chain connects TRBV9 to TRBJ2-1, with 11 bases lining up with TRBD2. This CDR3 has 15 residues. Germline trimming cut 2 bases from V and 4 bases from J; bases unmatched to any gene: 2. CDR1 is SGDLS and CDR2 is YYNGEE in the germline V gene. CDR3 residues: CASSVGLAVYNEQFF. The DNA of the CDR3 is TGTGCCAGCAGCGTGGGACTAGCGGTATACAATGAGCAGTTCTTC.

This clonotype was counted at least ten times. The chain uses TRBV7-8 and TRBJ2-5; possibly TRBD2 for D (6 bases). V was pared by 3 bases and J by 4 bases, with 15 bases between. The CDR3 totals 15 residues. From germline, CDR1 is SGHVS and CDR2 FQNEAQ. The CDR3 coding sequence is TGTGCCAGCAGCTTCCATGACGGGAGCAGAGAGACCCAGTACTTC. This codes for CASSFHDGSRETQYF.

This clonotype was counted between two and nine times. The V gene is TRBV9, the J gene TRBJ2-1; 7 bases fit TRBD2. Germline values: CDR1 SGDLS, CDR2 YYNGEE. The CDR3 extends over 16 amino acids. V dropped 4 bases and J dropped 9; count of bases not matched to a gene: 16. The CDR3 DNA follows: TGTGCCAGCAGCCCAGTAGGGCGGGAGAAGGGAGGTGAGCAGTTCTTC. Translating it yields CASSPVGREKGGEQFF.

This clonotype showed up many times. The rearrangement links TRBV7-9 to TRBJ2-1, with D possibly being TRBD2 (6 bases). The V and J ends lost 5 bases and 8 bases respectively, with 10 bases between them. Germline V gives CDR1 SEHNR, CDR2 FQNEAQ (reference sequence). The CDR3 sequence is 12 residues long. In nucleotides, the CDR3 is TGTGCCAGCAGCCAGGACTATTATGAGCAGTTCTTC. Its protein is CASSQDYYEQFF. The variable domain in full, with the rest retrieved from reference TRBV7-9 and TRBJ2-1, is DTGVSQNPRHKITKRGQNVTFRCDPISEHNRLYWYRQTLGQGPEFLTYFQNEAQLEKSRLLSDRFSAERPKGSFSTLEIQRTEQGDSAMYLCASSQDYYEQFFGPGTRLTVL.

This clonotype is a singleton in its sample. CDR3 DNA sequence: TGCAGTGCTAGATCAGCCCACGGGCCAGATACGCAGTATTTT. Translation gives CSARSAHGPDTQYF. The V and J genes are TRBV20-1 and TRBJ2-3; D is ambiguous. Deletions cut 2 bases from V and 4 bases from J, with 13 bases between. The CDR3 sequence is 14 residues long. The V gene's germline CDR1 is DFQATT and CDR2 SNEGSKA (reference sequence).

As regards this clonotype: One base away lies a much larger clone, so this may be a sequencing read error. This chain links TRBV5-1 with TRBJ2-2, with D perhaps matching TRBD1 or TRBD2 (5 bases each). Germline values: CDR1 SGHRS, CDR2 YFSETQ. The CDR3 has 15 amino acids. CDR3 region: CASSLQVGNTEELFF. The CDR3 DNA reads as TGCGCCAGCAGCTTACAGGTCGGGAACACCGAGGAGCTGTTTTTT.

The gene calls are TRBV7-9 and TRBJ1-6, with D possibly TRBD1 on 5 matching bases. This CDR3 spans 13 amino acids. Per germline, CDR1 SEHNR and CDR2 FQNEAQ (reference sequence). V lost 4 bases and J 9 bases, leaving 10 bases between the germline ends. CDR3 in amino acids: CASSSEGISPLHF. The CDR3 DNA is TGTGCCAGCAGCTCGGAGGGGATTTCACCCCTCCACTTT.

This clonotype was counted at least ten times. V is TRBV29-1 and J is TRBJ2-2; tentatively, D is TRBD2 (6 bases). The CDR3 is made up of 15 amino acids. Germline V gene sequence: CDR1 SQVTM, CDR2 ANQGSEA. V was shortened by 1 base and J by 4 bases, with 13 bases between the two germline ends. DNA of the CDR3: TGCAGCGTTGAAGGGGGGGAGAGGGCCACCGGGGAGCTGTTTTTT. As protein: CSVEGGERATGELFF.

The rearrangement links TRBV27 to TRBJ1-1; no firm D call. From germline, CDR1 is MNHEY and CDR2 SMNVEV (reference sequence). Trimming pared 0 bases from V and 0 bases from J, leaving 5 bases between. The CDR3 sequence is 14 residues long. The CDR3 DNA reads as TGTGCCAGCAGTTTATCGTGGTTGAACACTGAAGCTTTCTTT. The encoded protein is CASSLSWLNTEAFF.

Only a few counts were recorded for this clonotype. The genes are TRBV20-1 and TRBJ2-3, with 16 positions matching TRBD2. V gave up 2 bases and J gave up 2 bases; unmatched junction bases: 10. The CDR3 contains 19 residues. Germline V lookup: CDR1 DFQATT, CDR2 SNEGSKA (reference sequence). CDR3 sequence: CSARQRGTSGRGDTDTQYF. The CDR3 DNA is TGCAGTGCTAGACAACGCGGGACTAGCGGGAGGGGCGACACAGATACGCAGTATTTT.